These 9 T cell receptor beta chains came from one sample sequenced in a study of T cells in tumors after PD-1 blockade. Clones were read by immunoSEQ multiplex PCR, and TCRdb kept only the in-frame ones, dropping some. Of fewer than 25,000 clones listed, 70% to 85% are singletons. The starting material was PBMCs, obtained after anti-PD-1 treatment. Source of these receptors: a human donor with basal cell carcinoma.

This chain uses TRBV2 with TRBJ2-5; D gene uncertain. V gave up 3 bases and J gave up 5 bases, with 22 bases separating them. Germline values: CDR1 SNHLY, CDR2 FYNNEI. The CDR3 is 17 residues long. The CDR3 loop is CASSDHFDLPERETQYF. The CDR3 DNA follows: TGTGCCAGCAGTGACCACTTCGACCTACCCGAACGGGAGACCCAGTACTTC. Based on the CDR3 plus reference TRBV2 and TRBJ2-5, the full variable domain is EPEVTQTPSHQVTQMGQEVILRCVPISNHLYFYWYRQILGQKVEFLVSFYNNEISEKSEIFDDQFSVERPDGSNFTLKIRSTKLEDSAMYFCASSDHFDLPERETQYFGPGTRLLVL.

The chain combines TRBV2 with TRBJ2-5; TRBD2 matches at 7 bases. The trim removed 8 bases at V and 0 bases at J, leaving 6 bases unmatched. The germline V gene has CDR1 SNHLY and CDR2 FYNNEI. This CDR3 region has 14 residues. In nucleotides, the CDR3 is TGTGCCAGCTATAAGGGAGGGTACCAAGAGACCCAGTACTTC. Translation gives CASYKGGYQETQYF.

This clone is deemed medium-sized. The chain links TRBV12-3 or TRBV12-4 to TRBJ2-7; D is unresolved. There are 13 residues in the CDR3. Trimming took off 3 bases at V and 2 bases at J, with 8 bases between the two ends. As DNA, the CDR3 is TGTGCCAGCAGTTTGTGGCACCCCTACGAGCAGTACTTC. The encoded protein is CASSLWHPYEQYF.

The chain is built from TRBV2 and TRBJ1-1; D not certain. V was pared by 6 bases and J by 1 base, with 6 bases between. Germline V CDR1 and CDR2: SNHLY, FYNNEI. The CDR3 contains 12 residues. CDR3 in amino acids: CASRYTNTEAFF. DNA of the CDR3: TGTGCCAGCAGATACACGAACACTGAAGCTTTCTTT.

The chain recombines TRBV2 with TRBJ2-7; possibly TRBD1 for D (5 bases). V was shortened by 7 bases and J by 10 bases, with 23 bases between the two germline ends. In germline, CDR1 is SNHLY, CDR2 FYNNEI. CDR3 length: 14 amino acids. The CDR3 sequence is CASTNTGLGQEQYF. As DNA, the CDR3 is TGTGCCAGCACCAATACAGGATTAGGGCAGGAACAGTACTTC.

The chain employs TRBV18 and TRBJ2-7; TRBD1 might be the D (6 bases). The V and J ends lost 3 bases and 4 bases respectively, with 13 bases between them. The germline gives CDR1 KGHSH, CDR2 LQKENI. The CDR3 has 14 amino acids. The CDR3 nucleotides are TGTGCCAGCTCACCCCGGCAGGGGTGGTACGAGCAGTACTTC. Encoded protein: CASSPRQGWYEQYF.

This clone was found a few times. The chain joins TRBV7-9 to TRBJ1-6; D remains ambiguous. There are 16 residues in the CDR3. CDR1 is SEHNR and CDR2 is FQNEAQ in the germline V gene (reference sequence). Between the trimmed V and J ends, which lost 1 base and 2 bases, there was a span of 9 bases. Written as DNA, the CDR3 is TGTGCCAGCAGCTTAGGGGGAACGGCCTATAATTCACCCCTCCACTTT. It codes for CASSLGGTAYNSPLHF.

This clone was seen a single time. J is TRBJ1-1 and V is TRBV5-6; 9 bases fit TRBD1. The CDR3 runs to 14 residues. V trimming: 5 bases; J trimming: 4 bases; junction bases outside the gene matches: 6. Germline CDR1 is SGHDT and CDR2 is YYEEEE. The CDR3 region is CASRLTGGSTEAFF. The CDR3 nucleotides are TGTGCCAGCAGACTGACAGGGGGGAGCACTGAAGCTTTCTTT.

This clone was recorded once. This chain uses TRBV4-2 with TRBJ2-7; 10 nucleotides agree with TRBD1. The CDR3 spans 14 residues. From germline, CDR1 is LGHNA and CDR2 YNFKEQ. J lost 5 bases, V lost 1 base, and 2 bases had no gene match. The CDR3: CASSQGQGANEQYF. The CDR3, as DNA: TGTGCCAGCAGCCAAGGACAGGGGGCCAACGAGCAGTACTTC.